The present TCR beta chain was sequenced within a study of blood T cell repertoires in COVID-19. Germline V CDR1 and CDR2: SQVTM, ANQGSEA. The CDR3 is made up of 14 amino acids. Measured with immunoSEQ multiplex PCR; TCRdb has only the in-frame clones, and not every one. The sample has about 200,000 clones; over 70% are singletons. The sequencing input was peripheral blood. The V call is TRBV29-1, the J call TRBJ2-1, with 7 nucleotides matching TRBD1. This clonotype originated in a woman aged 70 to 79 with acute or convalescent COVID-19. The CDR3 nucleotides are TGCACCCTTGGACAATCACAGGGGAGCAATGAGCAGTTCTTC. Amino acids: CTLGQSQGSNEQFF.